Listed below are T cell receptor beta chains from one sample, sequenced in a study of control samples from healthy donors and cancer patients. The method was immunoSEQ multiplex PCR; TCRdb's version includes in-frame clones alone and lacks a portion of them. The sample includes more than 100,000 clones, roughly 90% of them seen just once. Source material: PBMCs. The source of these receptors is a man aged 60-69 years with lung cancer. Both conserved end residues are part of each CDR3. A D gene is named only where the DNA matches it firmly. Size is omitted from some rows. Given values are once, few, many or a class for expanded clones.

DNA | CDR3 | size | D | J | V
TGTGCCAGCTCATCCGACAGGGCCGAGACCCAGTACTTC | CASSSDRAETQYF | . | TRBD1 | TRBJ2-5 | TRBV18
TGTGCCAGCAGCCTGCAGGGTTTTGGTAATTCACCCCTCCACTTT | CASSLQGFGNSPLHF | few | . | TRBJ1-6 | TRBV7-2
TGTGCCAGCAGCCTAAGTGGGGGGCACGGGGAAGTCTATTTT | CASSLSGGHGEVYF | . | . | TRBJ1-3 | TRBV3-1/TRBV3-2
TGCGCCAGCAGCTTGCTCGGGATGGCGGAGACCCAGTACTTC | CASSLLGMAETQYF | . | . | TRBJ2-5 | TRBV5-1
TGCGCCAGCAGCTTGCACCCGGGACAGGGAGATCAAGAGACCCAGTACTTC | CASSLHPGQGDQETQYF | . | TRBD1 | TRBJ2-5 | TRBV5-1
TGCGCCAGCAGCTTGGAAGAAGGCTATGGCTACACCTTC | CASSLEEGYGYTF | . | . | TRBJ1-2 | TRBV5-1
TGTGCCAGCAGTTACTCTGGACAGGACTGGGGGCCCCAGCATTTT | CASSYSGQDWGPQHF | . | TRBD1 | TRBJ1-5 | TRBV6-6
TGTGCCAGCAGCCAAGATCCCGGGATGGGCGGGGAGCTGTTTTTT | CASSQDPGMGGELFF | . | . | TRBJ2-2 | TRBV3-1/TRBV3-2
TGTGCCAGCAGTTACGGGTACCCCTATGGCTACACCTTC | CASSYGYPYGYTF | . | . | TRBJ1-2 | TRBV6-5
TGTGCCTGGACCCACCGGAATGCACCCTACGAGCAGTACTTC | CAWTHRNAPYEQYF | . | . | TRBJ2-7 | TRBV30
TGTGCCAGCAGCTTGGGGACAGGGACATCCGAGCAGTACTTC | CASSLGTGTSEQYF | . | TRBD1 | TRBJ2-7 | TRBV7-8
TGTGCCAGCAGTGAAGGATGGGGTGGCTCTTCTGGGGCCAACGTCCTGACTTTC | CASSEGWGGSSGANVLTF | . | . | TRBJ2-6 | TRBV6-1
TGTGCCAGCAGTTACTCGTCCAGCCTGGGCGGTCAGCCCCAGCATTTT | CASSYSSSLGGQPQHF | . | . | TRBJ1-5 | TRBV6-6
TGCAGCGTTAGGGGCGAGCGGGGGGGCGCCGGGGAGCTGTTTTTT | CSVRGERGGAGELFF | . | TRBD2 | TRBJ2-2 | TRBV29-1
TGTGCCAGCAGCTCGTTTGGTACAACAGAAAACACCGGGGAGCTGTTTTTT | CASSSFGTTENTGELFF | . | . | TRBJ2-2 | TRBV11-3
TGTGCCAGCAGTTTCGGGACAGGGGTTGCGCCCCAGTACTTC | CASSFGTGVAPQYF | once | TRBD1 | TRBJ2-5 | TRBV6-6
TGTGCCAGCAGGGGGGACAGGGGTAGGAGCACTGAAGCTTTCTTT | CASRGDRGRSTEAFF | once | TRBD1 | TRBJ1-1 | TRBV6-5
TGTGCCAGCAGCCCAGGGGGCGAGCAGTACTTC | CASSPGGEQYF | . | TRBD1 | TRBJ2-7 | TRBV6-5
TGTGCCAGCAGCGAGGGGGGCATATCAAATGAAAAACTGTTTTTT | CASSEGGISNEKLFF | . | . | TRBJ1-4 | TRBV14
TGTGCCAGCAGCCAAGATTGGACAGGGGGCACTGAAGCTTTCTTT | CASSQDWTGGTEAFF | . | TRBD1 | TRBJ1-1 | TRBV3-1/TRBV3-2
TGCGCCAGCAGCTCCCACGGGACAGGGGCGGCCGGGGAGCTGTTTTTT | CASSSHGTGAAGELFF | . | TRBD1 | TRBJ2-2 | TRBV5-1
TGTGCCTGGGAGACAGGACAGTTCTCTGGAAACACCATATATTTT | CAWETGQFSGNTIYF | . | . | TRBJ1-3 | TRBV30
TGTGCCAGCAGCCGTGGGGGTGAGCAGTACTTC | CASSRGGEQYF | . | . | TRBJ2-7 | TRBV3-1/TRBV3-2